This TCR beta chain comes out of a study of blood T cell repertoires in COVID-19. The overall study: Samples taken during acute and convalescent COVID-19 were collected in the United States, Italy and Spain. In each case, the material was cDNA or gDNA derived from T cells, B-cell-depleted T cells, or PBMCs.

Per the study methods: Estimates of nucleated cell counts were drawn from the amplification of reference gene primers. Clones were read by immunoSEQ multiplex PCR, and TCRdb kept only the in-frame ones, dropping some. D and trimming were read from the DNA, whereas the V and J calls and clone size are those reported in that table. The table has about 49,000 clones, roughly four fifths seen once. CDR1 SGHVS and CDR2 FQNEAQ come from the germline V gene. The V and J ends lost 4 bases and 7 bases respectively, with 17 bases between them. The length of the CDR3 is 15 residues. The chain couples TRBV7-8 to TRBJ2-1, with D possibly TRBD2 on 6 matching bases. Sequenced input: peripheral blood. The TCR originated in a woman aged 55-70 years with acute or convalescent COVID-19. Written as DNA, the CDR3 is TGTGCCAGCAGCTCAGGAGGGGCCGGAGGGAATGAGCAGTTCTTC. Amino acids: CASSSGGAGGNEQFF.